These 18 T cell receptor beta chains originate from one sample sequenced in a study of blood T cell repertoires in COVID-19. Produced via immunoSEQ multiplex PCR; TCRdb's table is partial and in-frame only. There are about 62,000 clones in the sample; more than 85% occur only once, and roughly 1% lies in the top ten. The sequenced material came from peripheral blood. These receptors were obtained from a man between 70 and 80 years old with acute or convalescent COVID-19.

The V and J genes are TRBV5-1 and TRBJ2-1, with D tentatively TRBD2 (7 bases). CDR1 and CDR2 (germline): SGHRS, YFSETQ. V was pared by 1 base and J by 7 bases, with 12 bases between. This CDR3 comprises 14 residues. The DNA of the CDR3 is TGCGCCAGCAGCTTGTTGCGGGGGCAGAATGAGCAGTTCTTC. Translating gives CASSLLRGQNEQFF.

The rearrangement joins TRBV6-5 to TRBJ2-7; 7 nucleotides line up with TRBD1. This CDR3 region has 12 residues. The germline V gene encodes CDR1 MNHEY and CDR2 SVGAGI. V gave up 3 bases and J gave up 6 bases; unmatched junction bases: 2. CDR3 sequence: CASSYTGVEQYF. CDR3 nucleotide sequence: TGTGCCAGCAGTTATACAGGGGTCGAGCAGTACTTC.

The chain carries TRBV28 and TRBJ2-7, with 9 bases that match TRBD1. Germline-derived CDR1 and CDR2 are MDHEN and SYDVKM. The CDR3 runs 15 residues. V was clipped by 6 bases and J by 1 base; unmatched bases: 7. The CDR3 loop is CASSRTGGFSYEQYF. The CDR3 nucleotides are TGTGCCAGCAGCCGTACAGGGGGCTTTTCCTACGAGCAGTACTTC.

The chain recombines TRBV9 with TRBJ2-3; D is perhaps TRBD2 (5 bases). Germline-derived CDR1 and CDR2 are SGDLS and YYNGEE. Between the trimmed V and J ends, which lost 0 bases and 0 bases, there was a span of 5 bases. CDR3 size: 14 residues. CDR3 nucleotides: TGTGCCAGCAGCGTAGCGGGAAGCACAGATACGCAGTATTTT. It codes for CASSVAGSTDTQYF.

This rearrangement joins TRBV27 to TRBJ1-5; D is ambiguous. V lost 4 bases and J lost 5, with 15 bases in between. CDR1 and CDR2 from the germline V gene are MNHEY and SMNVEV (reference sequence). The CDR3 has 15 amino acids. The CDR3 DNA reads TGTGCCAGCAGTTCGGCTGACAACAACTATCAGCCCCAGCATTTT. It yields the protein CASSSADNNYQPQHF.

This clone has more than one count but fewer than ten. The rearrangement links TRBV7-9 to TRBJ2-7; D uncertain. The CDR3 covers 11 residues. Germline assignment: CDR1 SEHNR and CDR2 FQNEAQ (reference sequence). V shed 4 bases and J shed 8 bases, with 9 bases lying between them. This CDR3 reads CASSYRQQQYF. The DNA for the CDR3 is TGTGCCAGCAGCTACCGACAACAGCAGTACTTC.

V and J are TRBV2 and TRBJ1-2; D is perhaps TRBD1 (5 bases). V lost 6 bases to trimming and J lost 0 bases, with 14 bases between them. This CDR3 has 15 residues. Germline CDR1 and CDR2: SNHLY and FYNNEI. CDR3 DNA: TGTGCCAGCAGCCCATCTCAGACAGCTAACTATGGCTACACCTTC. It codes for CASSPSQTANYGYTF.

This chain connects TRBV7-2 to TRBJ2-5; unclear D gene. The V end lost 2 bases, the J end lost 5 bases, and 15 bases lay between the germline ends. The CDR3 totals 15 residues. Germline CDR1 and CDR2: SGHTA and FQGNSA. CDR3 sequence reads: CASSLQAGSTETQYF. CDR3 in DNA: TGTGCCAGCAGCTTACAGGCCGGCAGCACGGAGACCCAGTACTTC.

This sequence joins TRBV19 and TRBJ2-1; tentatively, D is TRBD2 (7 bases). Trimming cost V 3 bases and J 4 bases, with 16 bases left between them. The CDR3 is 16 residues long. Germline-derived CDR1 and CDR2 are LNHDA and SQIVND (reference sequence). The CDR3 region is CASSILGGGWYNEQFF. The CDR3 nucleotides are TGTGCCAGTAGTATCCTAGGCGGGGGCTGGTACAATGAGCAGTTCTTC.

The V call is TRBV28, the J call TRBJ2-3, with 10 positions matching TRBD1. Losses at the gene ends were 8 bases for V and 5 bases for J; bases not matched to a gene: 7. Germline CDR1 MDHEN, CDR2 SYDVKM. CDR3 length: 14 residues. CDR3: CASQDRGRGDTQYF. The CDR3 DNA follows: TGTGCCAGCCAAGACAGGGGGCGAGGAGATACGCAGTATTTT.

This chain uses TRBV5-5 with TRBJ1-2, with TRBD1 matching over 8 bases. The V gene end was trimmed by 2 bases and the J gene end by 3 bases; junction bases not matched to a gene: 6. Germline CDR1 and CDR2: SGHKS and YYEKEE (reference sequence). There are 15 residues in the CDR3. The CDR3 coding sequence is TGTGCCAGCAGCTTAGGACAGGGAAGGGACTATGGCTACACCTTC. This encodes CASSLGQGRDYGYTF.

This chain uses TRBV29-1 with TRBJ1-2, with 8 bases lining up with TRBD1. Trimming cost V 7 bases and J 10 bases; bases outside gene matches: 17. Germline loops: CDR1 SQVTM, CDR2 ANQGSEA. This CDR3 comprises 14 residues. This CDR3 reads CSGRILGTGAYYTF. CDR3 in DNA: TGCAGCGGCCGAATCCTCGGGACAGGTGCCTACTACACCTTC.

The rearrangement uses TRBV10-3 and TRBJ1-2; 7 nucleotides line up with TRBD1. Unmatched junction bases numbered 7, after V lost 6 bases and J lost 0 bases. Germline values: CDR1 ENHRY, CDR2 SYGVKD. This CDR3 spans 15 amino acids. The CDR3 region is CAISVEQGTNYGYTF. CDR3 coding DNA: TGTGCCATCAGCGTCGAACAGGGGACTAACTATGGCTACACCTTC.

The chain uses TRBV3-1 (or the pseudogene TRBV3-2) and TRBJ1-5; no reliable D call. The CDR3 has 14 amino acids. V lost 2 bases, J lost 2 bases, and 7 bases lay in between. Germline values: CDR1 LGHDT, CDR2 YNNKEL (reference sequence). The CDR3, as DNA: TGTGCCAGCAGCCAATCGGCGGGCAATCAGCCCCAGCATTTT. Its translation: CASSQSAGNQPQHF.

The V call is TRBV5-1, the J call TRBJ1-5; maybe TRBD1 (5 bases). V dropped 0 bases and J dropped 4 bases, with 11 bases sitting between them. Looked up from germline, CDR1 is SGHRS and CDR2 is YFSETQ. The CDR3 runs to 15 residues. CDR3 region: CASSLGQTPNQPQHF. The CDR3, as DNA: TGCGCCAGCAGCTTGGGACAGACGCCAAATCAGCCCCAGCATTTT.

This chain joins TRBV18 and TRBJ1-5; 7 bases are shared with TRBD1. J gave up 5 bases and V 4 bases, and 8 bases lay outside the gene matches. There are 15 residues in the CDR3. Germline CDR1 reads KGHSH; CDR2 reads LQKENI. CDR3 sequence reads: CASSRGDRMDQPQHF. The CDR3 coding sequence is TGTGCCAGCTCACGCGGGGACAGAATGGATCAGCCCCAGCATTTT. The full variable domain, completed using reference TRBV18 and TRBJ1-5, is NAGVMQNPRHLVRRRGQEARLRCSPMKGHSHVYWYRQLPEEGLKFMVYLQKENIIDESGMPKERFSAEFPKEGPSILRIQQVVRGDSAAYFCASSRGDRMDQPQHFGDGTRLSIL.

The CDR3 DNA reads TGTGCCAGCAGCCACAGGGGATCGAGTGAAAAACTGTTTTTT. It specifies CASSHRGSSEKLFF. This chain connects TRBV3-1 (or the pseudogene TRBV3-2) to TRBJ1-4; D is possibly TRBD1 (6 bases). CDR1 and CDR2 from the germline V gene are LGHDT and YNNKEL (reference sequence). The CDR3 runs to 14 residues. With 3 bases removed from V and 7 bases from J, the gap between germline ends came to 12 bases.

CDR3 coding DNA: TGTGCCTGGACCATCGGGGGAGGGATAGGGACTGAAGCTTTCTTT. It encodes CAWTIGGGIGTEAFF. The chain employs TRBV30 and TRBJ1-1; maybe TRBD1 (5 bases). The CDR3 has 15 residues. Trimming pared 4 bases from V and 5 bases from J, leaving 20 bases between. The germline V gene encodes CDR1 GTSNPN and CDR2 SVGIG (reference sequence).